A selection of T cell receptor beta chains follows, all from one sample in a study of response to subunit inactivated influenza vaccine. TCRdb independently ran MiXCR on the RT-PCR reads; one entry per CDR3 protein. Here the sample spans 650,000 or so distinct CDR3 sequences, around 15% being singletons. The input for sequencing was PBMCs from blood, taken 14 to 15 days before vaccination. These receptor sequences come from a middle-aged man who received an inactivated influenza vaccine. Both conserved end residues are part of each CDR3. A D gene is named only where the DNA matches it firmly. Size values are once, few and many counts, or a class for expanded clones, and some rows have none.

V	D	J	size	CDR3	DNA
TRBV3-1	-	TRBJ2-3	few	CASSQVAQRTDTQYF	TGTGCCAGCAGCCAAGTCGCCCAGCGCACAGATACGCAGTATTTT
TRBV9	-	TRBJ2-3	-	CASSGSFGLLDTQYF	TGTGCCAGCAGCGGTTCTTTCGGGTTGTTAGATACGCAGTATTTT
TRBV29-1	-	TRBJ1-1	-	CSVQHGQMNTEAFF	TGCAGCGTCCAACACGGACAGATGAACACTGAAGCTTTCTTT
TRBV28	-	TRBJ2-1	-	CASSFVQIYNEQFF	TGTGCCAGCAGTTTTGTCCAGATCTACAATGAGCAGTTCTTC
TRBV20-1	TRBD2	TRBJ2-1	-	CSANRGLAGGRQFF	TGCAGTGCTAATAGAGGACTAGCGGGAGGCCGGCAGTTCTTC
TRBV20-1	TRBD2	TRBJ2-1	-	CSAPPGLDRSEQFF	TGCAGTGCTCCTCCGGGACTAGATCGTAGTGAGCAGTTCTTC
TRBV12-3/TRBV12-4	-	TRBJ1-2	-	CASSFIGAGGPYGYTF	TGTGCCAGCAGTTTCATCGGGGCTGGGGGTCCCTATGGCTACACCTTC
TRBV7-9	TRBD1	TRBJ2-5	-	CASSSPGTGVETQYF	TGTGCCAGCAGCTCCCCCGGGACAGGGGTAGAGACCCAGTACTTC
TRBV7-9	-	TRBJ2-6	-	CAPAGANVLTF	TGTGCCCCGGCGGGGGCCAACGTCCTGACTTTC
TRBV6-5	-	TRBJ1-1	-	CASSYMGTEAFF	TGTGCCAGCAGTTACATGGGTACTGAAGCTTTCTTT
TRBV5-5	TRBD1	TRBJ1-4	few	CASSWTGNYEKLFF	TGTGCCAGCAGCTGGACAGGGAATTACGAAAAACTGTTTTTT
TRBV20-1	TRBD1	TRBJ2-1	many	CSALLGQGVDEQFF	TGCAGTGCTTTATTGGGACAGGGGGTCGATGAGCAGTTCTTC
TRBV20-1	-	TRBJ2-3	few	CSAAGISTDTQYF	TGCAGTGCCGCGGGAATTAGCACAGATACGCAGTATTTT
TRBV12-3/TRBV12-4	-	TRBJ2-2	many	CASSLSRIANTGELFF	TGTGCCAGCAGTTTATCCCGGATTGCGAACACCGGGGAGCTGTTTTTT
TRBV9	-	TRBJ2-2	many	CASSGVSGALKAGELFF	TGTGCCAGCAGCGGAGTTTCGGGTGCTCTCAAGGCCGGGGAGCTGTTTTTT
TRBV4-3	TRBD2	TRBJ2-1	-	CASSHQTSGSPYNEQFF	TGCGCCAGCAGCCACCAGACTAGCGGGAGCCCCTACAATGAGCAGTTCTTC
TRBV29-1	TRBD1	TRBJ1-2	-	CSGDRAGYGYTF	TGCAGCGGCGACAGGGCGGGATATGGCTACACCTTC
TRBV20-1	TRBD2	TRBJ2-7	-	CSTLGGSSYEQYF	TGCAGTACCCTCGGGGGGAGCTCCTACGAGCAGTACTTC
TRBV7-2	-	TRBJ2-1	-	CASSLVATSNEQFF	TGTGCCAGCAGCTTAGTGGCTACCAGCAATGAGCAGTTCTTC
TRBV2	-	TRBJ2-4	few	CASSEALRIAKNIQYF	TGTGCCAGCAGTGAAGCGCTTCGGATAGCCAAAAACATTCAGTACTTC
TRBV2	-	TRBJ2-5	-	CASSVVNQRSETQYF	TGTGCCAGCAGTGTGGTCAACCAGAGGTCAGAGACCCAGTACTTC
TRBV7-9	-	TRBJ2-1	-	CASSLGSTNEQFF	TGTGCCAGCAGCTTAGGCAGCACCAATGAGCAGTTCTTC
TRBV5-1	-	TRBJ1-5	-	CASSLSGVDNQPQHF	TGCGCCAGCAGCTTGTCGGGGGTGGACAATCAGCCCCAGCATTTT
TRBV6-2/TRBV6-3	TRBD1	TRBJ1-2	-	CASSYSMDRPEWDGYTF	TGTGCCAGCAGTTACTCGATGGACAGGCCAGAATGGGATGGCTACACCTTC
TRBV12-3/TRBV12-4	TRBD2	TRBJ2-1	many	CASSPGTTLNEQFF	TGTGCCAGCAGTCCGGGGACTACCCTCAATGAGCAGTTCTTC
TRBV6-2/TRBV6-3	TRBD1	TRBJ1-1	-	CASSSPPPGGNTEAFF	TGTGCCAGCAGTTCTCCACCCCCAGGGGGTAACACTGAAGCTTTCTTT
TRBV5-1	-	TRBJ2-3	many	CASSFTKGTDTQYF	TGCGCCAGCAGCTTCACTAAAGGAACAGATACGCAGTATTTT
TRBV5-4	TRBD1	TRBJ2-7	-	CASSRAGGDEQYF	TGTGCCAGCAGCAGGGCAGGGGGTGACGAGCAGTACTTC
TRBV29-1	TRBD1	TRBJ2-2	few	CSVQGGPGGFGTGELFF	TGCAGCGTCCAAGGAGGTCCAGGGGGCTTTGGTACCGGGGAGCTGTTTTTT
TRBV7-3	-	TRBJ1-1	-	CASRRTGEMNTEAFF	TGTGCCAGCAGACGAACCGGGGAAATGAACACTGAAGCTTTCTTT
TRBV12-3/TRBV12-4	-	TRBJ2-1	many	CASSLGWAEQFF	TGTGCCAGCAGTCTCGGGTGGGCTGAGCAGTTCTTC
TRBV12-3/TRBV12-4	TRBD1	TRBJ1-2	-	CASKITGGDGYTF	TGTGCCAGCAAAATCACAGGGGGCGACGGCTACACCTTC
TRBV7-9	TRBD1	TRBJ1-6	-	CASSFRGQNSPLHF	TGTGCCAGCAGCTTCAGGGGGCAAAATTCACCCCTCCACTTT
TRBV10-3	-	TRBJ1-1	-	CAIRSVSNTEAFF	TGTGCCATCAGGTCGGTTTCGAACACTGAAGCTTTCTTT
TRBV7-2	TRBD2	TRBJ2-7	-	CASSQTSGSLNYEQYF	TGTGCCAGCAGTCAGACTAGCGGGAGTCTTAATTACGAGCAGTACTTC
TRBV7-2	-	TRBJ2-1	-	CASSSQTGLDEQFF	TGTGCCAGCAGCTCCCAAACAGGGCTCGATGAGCAGTTCTTC
TRBV5-1	TRBD2	TRBJ2-1	-	CASSLDTSGGRNFF	TGCGCCAGCAGCTTGGATACTAGCGGGGGGAGAAACTTCTTC
TRBV7-2	TRBD1	TRBJ2-7	few	CASSTGQPGSYEQYF	TGTGCCAGCAGCACGGGACAGCCTGGCTCCTACGAGCAGTACTTC
TRBV11-2	-	TRBJ2-5	few	CASSLEGRVGFRAQYF	TGTGCCAGCAGCTTAGAAGGCAGGGTTGGGTTCAGGGCCCAGTACTTC
TRBV7-2	TRBD1	TRBJ2-1	-	CATGGGFSYNEQFF	TGTGCCACAGGGGGCGGGTTCTCCTACAATGAGCAGTTCTTC
TRBV20-1	-	TRBJ2-3	few	CSARATDGTDTQYF	TGCAGTGCTAGAGCGACAGACGGCACAGATACGCAGTATTTT